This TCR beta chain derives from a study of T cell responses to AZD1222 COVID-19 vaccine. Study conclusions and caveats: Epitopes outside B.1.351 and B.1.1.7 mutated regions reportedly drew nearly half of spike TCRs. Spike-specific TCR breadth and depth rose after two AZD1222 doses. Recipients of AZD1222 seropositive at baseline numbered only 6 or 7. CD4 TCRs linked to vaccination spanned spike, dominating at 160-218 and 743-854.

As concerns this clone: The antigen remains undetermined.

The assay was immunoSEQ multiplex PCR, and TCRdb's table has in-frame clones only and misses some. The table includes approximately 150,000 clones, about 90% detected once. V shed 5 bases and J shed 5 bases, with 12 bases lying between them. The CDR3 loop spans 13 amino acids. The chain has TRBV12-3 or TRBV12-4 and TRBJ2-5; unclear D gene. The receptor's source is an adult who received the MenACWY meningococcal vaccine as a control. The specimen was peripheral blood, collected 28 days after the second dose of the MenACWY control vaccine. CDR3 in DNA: TGTGCCAGCAGTCCAGGAGTCTCGGAGACCCAGTACTTC. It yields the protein CASSPGVSETQYF.